The following is a TCR beta chain sequence with its context. Its antigen is unknown. No base quality values were provided; no much bigger clone lies one nucleotide off. From the cysteine up to the phenylalanine, the CDR3 has a length of 15 residues. The DNA shown is the 45-base CDR3, in frame from base 1. Compared with germline, V lacks 6 bases and J lacks 8 bases; bases without a gene match: 11. CDR1 MNHEY and CDR2 SVGAGI are derived from the germline V gene. The entry originates in a study of cytomegalovirus exposure and HLA in healthy donors (dated by TCRdb to between 2016 and 2019). For the study in its entirety: An earlier analysis of several hundred of the donors reported 276 Gb of sequence data and about 100 million unique TCR beta sequences from some 180 million T cells. An early release that covered 640 HLA-typed donors contained approximately 300 gigabases of sequencing data and 85 million to 100 million unique TCR sequences. The genetic ancestry cluster associated with self-reported Caucasian donors included roughly 84% of the roughly 380 genotyped donors. Among about 400 genotyped donors of the cohort, an average of around 250,000 unique TCR beta nucleotide sequences was sequenced per donor, of which roughly 18% were non-productive. A later genetic analysis took genome-wide SNP genotypes for 398 of the 666 donors and used that subset as a discovery cohort. HLA typing covered class I and class II loci at four-digit resolution. To study patterns of TCR occurrence, a later analysis re-analyzed previously published TCR beta repertoires from around 700 donors and added high-resolution HLA genotyping. To predict cytomegalovirus infection status, the study combined high-throughput TCR immunosequencing, statistical association of individual TCRs with disease status, and machine learning. The number of donors typed differed by locus, with 629-630 for A, B, C, DRB1 and DQB1, roughly 550 for DQA1, over 600 for DPA1, and some 450 for DPB1. An earlier analysis of nearly 600 of the donors applied high-throughput TCR beta sequencing to assess whether each TCR beta V gene segment acted as functional or pseudogenic. Donor age, sex, ethnicity and CMV serostatus were collected together with the repertoire data. Because of strong linkage in the cohort, roughly 5 DR-DQ haplotypes were treated as single units for association and clustering. In the later analysis, no new phenotypic data were used to find candidate immune exposures; instead, reliance was placed on TCR beta sequences and their occurrence across donors. A separate validation cohort of approximately 120 different subjects was used in addition to the roughly 670-subject first cohort. Using immunosequencing, the study profiled T cell repertoires from around 680 subjects and related those repertoires to cytomegalovirus serostatus. All discovery cohort repertoires had been generated using a single sequencing platform. The study aimed to test whether signatures of past pathogen exposure could be identified by cataloging public T cell receptors. What the research found in general, with its limitations: A further reported finding was that TCR beta sequences accurately predicted the HLA-A and HLA-B alleles for most subjects in the first cohort. Correlated functional status among segregating V segments might reflect linkage disequilibrium, but an unknown experimental factor could not be ruled out. Across donors, most TCR sequences were observed very rarely, whereas some public TCRs were present in many individuals. The authors suggested that the approach could potentially be extended to other disease states and immunological phenotypes. A cluster of highly shared sequence variants was judged likely to represent a technical artifact of the sequencing pipeline. The classifier was reported to diagnose cytomegalovirus status with high specificity and sensitivity in both the original cohort and the validation cohort. The study gave a list of over 150 TCR beta chains associated with cytomegalovirus. Three of the identified cytomegalovirus-associated TCR beta chains were confirmed in vitro to be specific for cytomegalovirus antigens. The cohort was sequenced for TCR beta chains only, and without alpha or paired-chain data the features that could be detected were limited. The only immune exposure information available for the cohort was CMV serostatus. According to a later analysis, most CMV-associated TCR beta chains appeared to be HLA-restricted, and the HLA associations seemed to be driven largely by CMV exposure. Because the 87-base-pair reads could not distinguish some IMGT-functional V segments, including TRBV6-2 and TRBV6-3, those segments were excluded. In a later analysis, over 15,000 TCR beta sequences were associated with specific HLA alleles at a false discovery rate of 0.05. A later analysis found that TCR association rates varied across HLA loci, with DRB1 alleles showing the most associated TCRs and HLA-C alleles the fewest. Roughly uniform sequencing depth across donors was assumed in presence/absence analyses, although this assumption may not hold. Broadly in line with IMGT annotations, most TCR beta V segments showed up in productive rearrangements about 87% or about 30% of the time in an earlier analysis of some 590 of the donors. Seventeen rarely observed V segments, including chromosome 9 orphons, were excluded from the earlier analysis of some 590 of the donors because counts were too low. HLA typing was unavailable for some donors at each locus, so association tests used only the typed subset. Strong co-occurrence of HLA alleles, especially DR and DQ, made assigning TCR associations to individual alleles difficult. Several of the top co-occurrence clusters appeared to be linked to parvovirus B19, influenza, CMV and Epstein-Barr virus, according to a later analysis. A later genetic analysis reported fewer N-insertions in productive TCRs among donors in an Asian-associated ancestry cluster than the roughly 640-donor mean. In a later genetic analysis, a missense DCLRE1C variant was associated with V-gene and J-gene trimming of TCR beta chains, and the association was replicated in an independent cohort. In a later analysis, HLA-associated TCR beta chains were found to be more clonally expanded and to have lower generation probabilities than equally common non-associated chains.

The cohort consisted of 600 or so healthy bone marrow donors. At the time of sampling, every cohort member was nominally healthy, though immune exposures that went unrecorded were likely present. The donor tested CMV seropositive and was one of the 289 seropositive cohort members. Every donor gave a peripheral blood sample, and the peripheral blood mononuclear cells from that sample were used for TCR beta sequencing. The Qiagen DNeasy Blood Extraction Kit was used to extract genomic DNA from the blood cell samples. The library was prepared using the immunoSEQ multiplex PCR assay. For the multiplex PCR, a mixture combining 60 forward primers for TCR Vbeta segments and 13 reverse primers for TCR Jbeta segments was used. Amplification of the CDR3 region of rearranged TCR beta genes was performed with a multiplex PCR assay on genomic DNA. Amplified TCR beta libraries were sequenced as 87-base-pair reads on the Illumina HiSeq System. In the paper's pipeline: A later analysis tallied approximately 87 million unique TCR beta chains across the 610 or so repertoires, and approximately 11 million of those chains were shared by two or more donors. Raw reads were error-corrected and collapsed into unique sequences with a nearest-neighbor algorithm that merged closely related sequences to remove PCR and sequencing errors. V, D and J gene segments were assigned by aligning CDR3 sequences to IMGT reference sequences. For a sequence to be retained, a match of at least six nucleotides to both a V gene segment and a J gene segment was required. Rearrangements were called productive when the CDR3 lacked stop codons and stayed in frame with V and J; all others were non-productive. CDR3 was defined according to IMGT convention as the region running from the second conserved V-encoded cysteine to the conserved J-encoded phenylalanine. In an earlier analysis of 500 to 650 of the donors, sequences lacking an unambiguous match to a single V gene segment were excluded. An earlier analysis of a few hundred of the donors called V segments functional above 56.7% productive rearrangements and segregating when the between-donor standard deviation exceeded 5%. A statistical classification framework was built to diagnose cytomegalovirus status from the catalog of TCR beta chain sequences. In a later analysis, V and J genes were assigned by comparing TCR nucleotide sequences against IMGT/GENE-DB human TR gene sequences. In a later analysis, CDR3 sequences and most-parsimonious VDJ recombination scenarios were assigned using the TCRdist pipeline. In a later analysis, each TCR beta chain was defined by its CDR3 amino acid sequence together with its V-gene family, and reads without a unique V-gene family were excluded. As a way to deal with suspected cross-contamination and a sequencing artifact, a later analysis dropped 450 to 700 nucleotide sequences that were highly shared and had low generation probability. In a later analysis, a clonal expansion index was calculated for each public chain from normalized within-repertoire ranks of inferred template counts. In a later analysis, generation probabilities were computed using a VDJ recombination model fitted to out-of-frame rearrangements, and the results were checked against IGoR. In a later analysis, TCR-TCR, TCR-HLA and TCR-CMV co-occurrence was scored with hypergeometric tests, and a repertoire-size bias correction was applied to TCR pairs. A later analysis estimated false discovery rates by permuting HLA or CMV assignments 20 times. In a later analysis, co-occurring TCRs were grouped using DBSCAN, and TCRdist sequence similarity was added for clustering within HLA-allele-positive subsets. Co-occurrence clustering excluded repertoires with fewer than 30,000 or more than 120,000 public chains, plus five with anomalous nucleotide sharing. Drawn from immuneACCESS, this table holds only the in-frame rearrangements with V and J called that TCRdb kept. Clones are partly lost; checked studies trace under half to an unresolved V gene and leave the rest unexplained. V and J calls and clone size are given by that table; D and trimming were obtained from the DNA. The sample data list some 51,000 clones, and 55% to 85% of these were observed just once. In total, the top ten clones hold less than 35% of the sample.

The sequenced sample consisted of PBMCs. The chain joins TRBV6-5 to TRBJ2-1, with TRBD1 matching 9 junction bases. The TCR originated in a man aged 40-50 years in good health and CMV-seropositive. The bases are TGTGCCAGCAGCAAAACAGGGGGCATTGTCGATGAGCAGTTCTTC. This translates into CASSKTGGIVDEQFF.